This paragraph covers one TCR beta chain sequence. As yet, its antigen is unknown. The length of the CDR3 is 16 residues. Germline CDR1 KGHSH, CDR2 LQKENI. The V and J ends lost 3 bases and 5 bases, in that order; junction bases with no gene match: 10. This entry belongs to a study of Ad26.COV2.S vaccination and SARS-CoV-2 variants. As to treatment: some 19 received Ad26.COV2.S at low or high dose, single or two shots; about 5 received placebo; per-sample allocation not given. Day 63 following the first vaccine or placebo injection was when the samples were taken. Whole-study findings and limits: Assessments of TCR breadth and depth may have underestimated the total T cell responses.

Sequenced by immunoSEQ multiplex PCR; TCRdb stores in-frame clones only, minus some. The sample consists of around 300,000 clones, 75% to 90% of them appearing once. The source was peripheral blood, collected in a trial of Ad26.COV2.S vaccine versus placebo. The chain combines TRBV18 with TRBJ2-7, with TRBD1 identical over 10 bases. This receptor was obtained from a person between 18 and 65 years old who received the Ad26.COV2.S COVID-19 vaccine or a placebo. The CDR3 coding sequence is TGTGCCAGCTCACCCACCATCGGACAGGGGGTGGACGAGCAGTACTTC. It is translated as CASSPTIGQGVDEQYF. Full variable domain (rest looked up from reference TRBV18 and TRBJ2-7): NAGVMQNPRHLVRRRGQEARLRCSPMKGHSHVYWYRQLPEEGLKFMVYLQKENIIDESGMPKERFSAEFPKEGPSILRIQQVVRGDSAAYFCASSPTIGQGVDEQYFGPGTRLTVT.